This T cell receptor (beta chain) was obtained from a study of shared clonotypes between healthy human individuals. Here immunoSEQ multiplex PCR was the method, and the copy in TCRdb shows in-frame clones only, minus some. The sample lists more than 2,000,000 clones, around 94% occurring once. The CDR3 loop spans 18 amino acids. Germline trimming cut 0 bases from V and 6 bases from J; bases unmatched to any gene: 13. The V gene's germline CDR1 is SGHRS and CDR2 YFSETQ. Sequenced material: naive CD4+ T cells sorted from blood. The subset was: CD45RA+ positively selected. This sequence originates from a man younger than 30 in good health. The chain combines TRBV5-1 with TRBJ2-1, with 9 bases fitting TRBD1. CDR3 sequence reads: CASSLAFTPGQGINEQFF. In DNA form, the CDR3 reads TGCGCCAGCAGCTTGGCGTTTACGCCGGGACAGGGAATCAATGAGCAGTTCTTC.